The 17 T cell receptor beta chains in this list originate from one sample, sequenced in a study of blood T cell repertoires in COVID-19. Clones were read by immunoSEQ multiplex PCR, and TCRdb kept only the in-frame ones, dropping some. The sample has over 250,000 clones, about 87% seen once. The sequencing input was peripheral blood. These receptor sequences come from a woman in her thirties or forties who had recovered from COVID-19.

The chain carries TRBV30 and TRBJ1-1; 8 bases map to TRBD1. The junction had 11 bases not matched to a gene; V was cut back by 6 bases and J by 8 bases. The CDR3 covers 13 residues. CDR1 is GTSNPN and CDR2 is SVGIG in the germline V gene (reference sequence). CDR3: CACGTGRTPEAFF. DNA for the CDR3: TGTGCCTGTGGGACAGGCCGAACCCCGGAAGCTTTCTTT.

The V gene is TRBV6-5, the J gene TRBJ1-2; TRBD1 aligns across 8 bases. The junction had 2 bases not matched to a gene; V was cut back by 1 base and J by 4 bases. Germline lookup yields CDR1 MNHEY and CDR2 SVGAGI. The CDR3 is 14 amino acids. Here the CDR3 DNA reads TGTGCCAGCAGTTACTATGACAGGGGCTATGGCTACACCTTC. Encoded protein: CASSYYDRGYGYTF.

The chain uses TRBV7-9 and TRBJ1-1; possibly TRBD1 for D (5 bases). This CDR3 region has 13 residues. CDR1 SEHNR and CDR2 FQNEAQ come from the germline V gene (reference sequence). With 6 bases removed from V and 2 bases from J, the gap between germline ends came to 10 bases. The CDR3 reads CASRLGGNTEAFF. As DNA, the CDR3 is TGTGCCAGCAGGCTGGGGGGAAACACTGAAGCTTTCTTT.

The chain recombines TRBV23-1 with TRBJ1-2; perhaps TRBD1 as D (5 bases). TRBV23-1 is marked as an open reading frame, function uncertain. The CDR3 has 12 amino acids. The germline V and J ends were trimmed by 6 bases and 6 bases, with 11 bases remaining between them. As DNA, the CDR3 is TGCGCCAGCAGGGGGCCGCACCATGGCTACACCTTC. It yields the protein CASRGPHHGYTF.

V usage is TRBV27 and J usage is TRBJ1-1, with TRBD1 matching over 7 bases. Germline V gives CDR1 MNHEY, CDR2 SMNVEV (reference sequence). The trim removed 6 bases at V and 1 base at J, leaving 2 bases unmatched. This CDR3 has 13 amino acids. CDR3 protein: CASRRQGNTEAFF. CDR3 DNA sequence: TGTGCCAGCAGAAGACAGGGGAACACTGAAGCTTTCTTT.

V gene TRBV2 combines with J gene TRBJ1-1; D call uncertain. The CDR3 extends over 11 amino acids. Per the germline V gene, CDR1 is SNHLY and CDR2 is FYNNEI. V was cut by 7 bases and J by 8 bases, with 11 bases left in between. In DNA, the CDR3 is TGTGCCAGCAATGTGTTCGCGGAAGCTTTCTTT. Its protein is CASNVFAEAFF.

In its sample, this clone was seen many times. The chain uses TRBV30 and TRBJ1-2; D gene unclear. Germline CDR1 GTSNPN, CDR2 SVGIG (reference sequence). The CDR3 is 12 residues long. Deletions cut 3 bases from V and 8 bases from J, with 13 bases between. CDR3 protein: CAWSVISGGYTF. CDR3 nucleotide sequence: TGTGCCTGGAGCGTTATATCTGGCGGCTACACCTTC.

The CDR3 DNA is TGTGCCAGCAGTTACGGGCCGGCAGGCCAGAATGAAAAACTGTTTTTT. It is translated as CASSYGPAGQNEKLFF. The V call is TRBV6-6, the J call TRBJ1-4; unclear D gene. This CDR3 has 16 residues. V shed 2 bases and J shed 5 bases, with 15 bases lying between them. CDR1 MNHNY and CDR2 SVGAGI come from the germline V gene (reference sequence).

CDR3 loop: CASRLTSRLLHEQFF. The CDR3 coding sequence is TGTGCCAGCAGGTTGACTAGCCGACTGCTCCATGAGCAGTTCTTC. V is TRBV3-1 (or the pseudogene TRBV3-2) and J is TRBJ2-1; TRBD2 matches 7 bases. The germline V gene encodes CDR1 LGHDT and CDR2 YNNKEL (reference sequence). The J segment lost 8 bases and the V segment lost 6 bases, leaving 13 bases of the junction unmatched. CDR3 length: 15 amino acids.

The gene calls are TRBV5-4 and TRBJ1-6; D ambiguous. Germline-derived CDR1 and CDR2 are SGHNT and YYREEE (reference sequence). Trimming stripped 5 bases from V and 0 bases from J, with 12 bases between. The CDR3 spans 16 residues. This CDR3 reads CASSTLGDSYNSPLHF. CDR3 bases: TGTGCCAGCAGTACCCTGGGCGACTCCTATAATTCACCCCTCCACTTT.

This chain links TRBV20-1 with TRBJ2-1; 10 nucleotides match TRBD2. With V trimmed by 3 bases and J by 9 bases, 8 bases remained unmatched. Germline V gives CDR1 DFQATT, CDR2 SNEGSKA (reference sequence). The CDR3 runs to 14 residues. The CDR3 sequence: CSASRAGGPGEQFF. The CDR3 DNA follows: TGCAGTGCTAGTCGAGCGGGGGGGCCCGGTGAGCAGTTCTTC.

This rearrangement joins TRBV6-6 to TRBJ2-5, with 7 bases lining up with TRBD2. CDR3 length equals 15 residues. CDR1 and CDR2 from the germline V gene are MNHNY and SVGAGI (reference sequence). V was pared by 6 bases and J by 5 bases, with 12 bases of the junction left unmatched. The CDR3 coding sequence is TGTGCCAGCAGGCCGGGGGGTGTCTTGAGGGAGACCCAGTACTTC. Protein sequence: CASRPGGVLRETQYF.

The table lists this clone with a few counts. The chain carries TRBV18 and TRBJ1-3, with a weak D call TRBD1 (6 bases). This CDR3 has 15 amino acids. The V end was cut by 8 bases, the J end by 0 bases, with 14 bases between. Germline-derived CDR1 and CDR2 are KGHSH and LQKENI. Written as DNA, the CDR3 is TGTGCCAGCCCCCGGACAGCAATCTCTGGAAACACCATATATTTT. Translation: CASPRTAISGNTIYF. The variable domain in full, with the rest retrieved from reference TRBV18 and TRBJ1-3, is NAGVMQNPRHLVRRRGQEARLRCSPMKGHSHVYWYRQLPEEGLKFMVYLQKENIIDESGMPKERFSAEFPKEGPSILRIQQVVRGDSAAYFCASPRTAISGNTIYFGEGSWLTVV.

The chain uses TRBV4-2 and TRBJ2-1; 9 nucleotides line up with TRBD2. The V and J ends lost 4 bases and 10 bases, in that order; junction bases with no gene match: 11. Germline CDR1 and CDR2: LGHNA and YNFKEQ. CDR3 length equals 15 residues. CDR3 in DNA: TGTGCCAGCAGCCGGTCCGGGACTAGCCTTTGGGAGCAGTTCTTC. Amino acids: CASSRSGTSLWEQFF.

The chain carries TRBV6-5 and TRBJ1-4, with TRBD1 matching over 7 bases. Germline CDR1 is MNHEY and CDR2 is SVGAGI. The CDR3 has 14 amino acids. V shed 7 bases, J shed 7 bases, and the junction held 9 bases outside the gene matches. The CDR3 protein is CASIIGQAAEKLFF. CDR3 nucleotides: TGTGCCAGCATAATAGGACAGGCTGCTGAAAAACTGTTTTTT.

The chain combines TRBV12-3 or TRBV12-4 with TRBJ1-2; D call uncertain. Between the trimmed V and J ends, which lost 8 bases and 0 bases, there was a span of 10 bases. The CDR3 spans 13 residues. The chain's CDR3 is CASQSSSNYGYTF. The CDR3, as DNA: TGTGCCAGCCAGTCCTCTTCTAACTATGGCTACACCTTC.

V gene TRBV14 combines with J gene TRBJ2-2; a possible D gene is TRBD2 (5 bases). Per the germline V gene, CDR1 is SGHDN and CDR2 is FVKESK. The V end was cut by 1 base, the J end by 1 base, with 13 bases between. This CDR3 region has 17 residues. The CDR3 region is CASSQAPEGLNTGELFF. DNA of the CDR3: TGTGCCAGCAGCCAAGCCCCCGAGGGTTTGAACACCGGGGAGCTGTTTTTT.